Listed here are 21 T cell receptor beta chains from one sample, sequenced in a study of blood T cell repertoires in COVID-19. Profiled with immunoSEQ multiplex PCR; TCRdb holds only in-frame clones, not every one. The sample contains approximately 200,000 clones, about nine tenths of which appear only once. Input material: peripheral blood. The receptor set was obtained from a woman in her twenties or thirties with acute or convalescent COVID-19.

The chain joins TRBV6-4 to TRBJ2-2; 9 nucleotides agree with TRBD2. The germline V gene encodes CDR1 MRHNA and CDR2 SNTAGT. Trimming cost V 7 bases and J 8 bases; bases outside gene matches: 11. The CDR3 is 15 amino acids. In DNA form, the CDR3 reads TGTGCCAGCATCGGCGGGAGGGCCCCCTGGGGGGAGCTGTTTTTT. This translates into CASIGGRAPWGELFF.

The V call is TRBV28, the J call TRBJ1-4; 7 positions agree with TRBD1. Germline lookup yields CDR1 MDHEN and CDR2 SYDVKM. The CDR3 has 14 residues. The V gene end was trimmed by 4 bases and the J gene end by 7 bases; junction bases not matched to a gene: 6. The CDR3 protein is CASSSRQGVEKLFF. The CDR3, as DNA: TGTGCCAGCAGTTCTCGACAGGGCGTTGAAAAACTGTTTTTT.

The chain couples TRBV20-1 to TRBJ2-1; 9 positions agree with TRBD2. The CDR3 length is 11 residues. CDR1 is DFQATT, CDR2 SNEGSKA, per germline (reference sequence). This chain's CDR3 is CKAGGYNEQFF. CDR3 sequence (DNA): TGCAAAGCGGGAGGATACAATGAGCAGTTCTTC.

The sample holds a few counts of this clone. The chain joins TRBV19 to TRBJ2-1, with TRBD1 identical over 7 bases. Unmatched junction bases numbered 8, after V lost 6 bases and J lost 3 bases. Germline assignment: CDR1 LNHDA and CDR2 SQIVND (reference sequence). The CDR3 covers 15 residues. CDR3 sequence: CASSVRQGFYNEQFF. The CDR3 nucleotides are TGTGCCAGTAGCGTCAGACAGGGTTTCTACAATGAGCAGTTCTTC.

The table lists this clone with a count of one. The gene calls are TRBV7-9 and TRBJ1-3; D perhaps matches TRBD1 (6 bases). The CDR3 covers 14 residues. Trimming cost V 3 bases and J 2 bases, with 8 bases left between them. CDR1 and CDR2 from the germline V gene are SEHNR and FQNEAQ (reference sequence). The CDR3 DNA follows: TGTGCCAGCAGCTTTGGGGGCACTGGAAACACCATATATTTT. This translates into CASSFGGTGNTIYF.

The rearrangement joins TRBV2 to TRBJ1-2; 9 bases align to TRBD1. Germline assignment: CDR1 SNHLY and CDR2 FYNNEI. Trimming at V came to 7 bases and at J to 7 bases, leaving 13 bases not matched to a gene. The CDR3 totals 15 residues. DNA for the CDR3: TGTGCCAGCACCGGACAGGGGATGCGCACTCCTGGCTACACCTTC. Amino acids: CASTGQGMRTPGYTF.

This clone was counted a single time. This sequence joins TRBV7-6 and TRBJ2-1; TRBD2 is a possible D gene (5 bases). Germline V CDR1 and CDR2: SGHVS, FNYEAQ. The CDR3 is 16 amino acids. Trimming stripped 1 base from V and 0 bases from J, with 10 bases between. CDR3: CASSLGAGVSYNEQFF. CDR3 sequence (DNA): TGTGCCAGCAGCTTAGGGGCCGGGGTCTCCTACAATGAGCAGTTCTTC.

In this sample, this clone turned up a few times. The CDR3 here is CASSQPGLAVYEQYF. CDR3 in DNA: TGTGCCAGCAGCCAACCGGGACTAGCGGTTTACGAGCAGTACTTC. This chain links TRBV4-2 with TRBJ2-7; 11 bases match TRBD2. This CDR3 contains 15 residues. V lost 2 bases, J lost 4 bases, and 4 bases stayed unmatched. Germline CDR1 reads LGHNA; CDR2 reads YNFKEQ.

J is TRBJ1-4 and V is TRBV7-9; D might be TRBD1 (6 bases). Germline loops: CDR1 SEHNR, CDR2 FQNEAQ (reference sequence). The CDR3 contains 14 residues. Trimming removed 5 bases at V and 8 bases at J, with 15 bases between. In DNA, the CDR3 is TGTGCCAGCAGCCACTGGGGGCGAGGCGAAAAACTGTTTTTT. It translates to CASSHWGRGEKLFF.

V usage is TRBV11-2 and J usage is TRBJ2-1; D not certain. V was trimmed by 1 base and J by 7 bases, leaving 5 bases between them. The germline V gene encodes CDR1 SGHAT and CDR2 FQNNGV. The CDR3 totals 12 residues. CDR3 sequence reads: CASSLGLNEQFF. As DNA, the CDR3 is TGTGCCAGCAGCTTAGGGCTGAATGAGCAGTTCTTC.

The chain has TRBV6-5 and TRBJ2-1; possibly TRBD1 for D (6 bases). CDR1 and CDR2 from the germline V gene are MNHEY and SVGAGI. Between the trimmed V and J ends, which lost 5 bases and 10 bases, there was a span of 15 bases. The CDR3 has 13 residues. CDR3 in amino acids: CASSRDTQREQFF. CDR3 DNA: TGTGCCAGCAGTCGGGACACGCAGAGGGAGCAGTTCTTC.

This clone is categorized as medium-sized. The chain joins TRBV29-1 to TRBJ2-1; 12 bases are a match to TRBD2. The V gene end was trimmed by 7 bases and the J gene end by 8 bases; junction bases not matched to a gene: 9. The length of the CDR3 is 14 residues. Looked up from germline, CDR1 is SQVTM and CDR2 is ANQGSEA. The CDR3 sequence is CSAALAGGQHEQFF. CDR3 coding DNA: TGCAGCGCGGCCCTAGCGGGAGGGCAGCATGAGCAGTTCTTC.

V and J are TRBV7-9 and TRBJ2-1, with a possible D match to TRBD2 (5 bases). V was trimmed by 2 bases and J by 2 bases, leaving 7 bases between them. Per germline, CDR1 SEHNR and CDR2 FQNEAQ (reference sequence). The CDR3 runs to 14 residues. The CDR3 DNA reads TGTGCCAGCAGCTTACGGGGTCCCTACAATGAGCAGTTCTTC. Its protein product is CASSLRGPYNEQFF.

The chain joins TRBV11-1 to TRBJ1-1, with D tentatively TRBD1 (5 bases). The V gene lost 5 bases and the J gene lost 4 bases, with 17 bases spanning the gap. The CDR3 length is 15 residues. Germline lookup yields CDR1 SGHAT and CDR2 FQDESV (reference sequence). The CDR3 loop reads CASSPPWGDFTEAFF. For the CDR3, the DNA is TGTGCCAGCAGCCCCCCCTGGGGGGACTTCACTGAAGCTTTCTTT.

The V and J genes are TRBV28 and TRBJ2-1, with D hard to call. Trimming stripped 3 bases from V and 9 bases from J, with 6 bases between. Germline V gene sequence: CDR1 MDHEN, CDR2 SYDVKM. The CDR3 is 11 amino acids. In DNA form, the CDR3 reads TGTGCCAGCAGTTTCGTGAGTGAGCAGTTCTTC. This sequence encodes CASSFVSEQFF.

CDR3: CATSDPRTGGSHSEQFF. The CDR3 DNA reads as TGTGCCACCAGTGATCCCAGGACAGGGGGCAGTCACAGTGAGCAGTTCTTC. The chain is built from TRBV24-1 and TRBJ2-1; TRBD1 agrees at 11 bases. V lost 3 bases and J lost 9; bases outside the gene matches: 12. The CDR3 sequence is 17 residues long. CDR1 and CDR2 (germline): KGHDR, SFDVKD.

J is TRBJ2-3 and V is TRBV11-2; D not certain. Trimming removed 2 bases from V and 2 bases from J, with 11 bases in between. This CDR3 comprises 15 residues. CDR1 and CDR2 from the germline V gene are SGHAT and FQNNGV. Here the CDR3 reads CASSLSGDLTDTQYF. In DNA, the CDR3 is TGTGCCAGCAGCTTATCTGGAGACCTCACAGATACGCAGTATTTT.

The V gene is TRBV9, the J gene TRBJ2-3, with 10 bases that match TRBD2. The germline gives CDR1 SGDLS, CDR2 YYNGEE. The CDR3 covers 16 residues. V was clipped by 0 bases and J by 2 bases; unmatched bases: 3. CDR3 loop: CASSVVAGGPTDTQYF. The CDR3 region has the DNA TGTGCCAGCAGCGTAGTAGCGGGAGGCCCCACAGATACGCAGTATTTT.

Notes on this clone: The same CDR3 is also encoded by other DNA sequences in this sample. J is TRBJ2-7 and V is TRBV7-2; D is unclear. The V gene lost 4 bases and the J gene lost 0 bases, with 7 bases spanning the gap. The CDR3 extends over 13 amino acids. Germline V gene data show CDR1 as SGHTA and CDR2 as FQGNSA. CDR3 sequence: CASSSRSSYEQYF. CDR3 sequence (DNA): TGTGCCAGCAGCTCGAGGAGCTCCTACGAGCAGTACTTC.

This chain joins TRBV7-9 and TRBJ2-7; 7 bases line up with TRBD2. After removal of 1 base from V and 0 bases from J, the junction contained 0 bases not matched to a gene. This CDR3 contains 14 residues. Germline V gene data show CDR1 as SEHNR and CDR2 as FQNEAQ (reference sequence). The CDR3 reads CASSLGGGSYEQYF. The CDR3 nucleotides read TGTGCCAGCAGCTTAGGGGGGGGCTCCTACGAGCAGTACTTC. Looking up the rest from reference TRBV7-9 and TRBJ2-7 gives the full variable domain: DTGVSQNPRHKITKRGQNVTFRCDPISEHNRLYWYRQTLGQGPEFLTYFQNEAQLEKSRLLSDRFSAERPKGSFSTLEIQRTEQGDSAMYLCASSLGGGSYEQYFGPGTRLTVT.

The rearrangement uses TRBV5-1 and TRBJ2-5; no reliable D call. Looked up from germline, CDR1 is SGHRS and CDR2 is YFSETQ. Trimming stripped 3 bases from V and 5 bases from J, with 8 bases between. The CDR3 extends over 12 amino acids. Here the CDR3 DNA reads TGCGCCAGCAGCTCAAGCAGGGAGACCCAGTACTTC. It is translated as CASSSSRETQYF.